This is a list of T cell receptor beta chains from one sample in a study of regulatory T cells in long-lasting Graves disease. Using its own MiXCR run on the multiplex PCR reads, TCRdb lists one record per CDR3 protein. The sample holds roughly 360,000 distinct CDR3 sequences, roughly 23% seen once. This sample comprised peripheral blood mononuclear cells (PBMCs), obtained when the disease was refractory, from a patient treated with antithyroid drugs. The receptor set was obtained from a woman aged 40 to 55 with Graves disease. Both conserved end residues are trimmed from each CDR3.

j_call v_call cdr3_aa
TRBJ2-7 TRBV27 ASSSGPGLEQY
TRBJ1-6 TRBV6-1 ASRQIFYNSPLH
TRBJ1-3 TRBV7-2 ASSYRDRVYSGNTIY
TRBJ2-1 TRBV6-1 ASSSQGARFGEQF
TRBJ2-2 TRBV4-1 ASSEKRGATGELF
TRBJ2-7 TRBV13 ASSSGGQGISEQY
TRBJ2-7 TRBV6-2/TRBV6-3 ASSLGLAGVGEQY
TRBJ2-2 TRBV24-1 ATSDLRDTGELF
TRBJ2-7 TRBV7-2 ASSRTTRSSYEQY
TRBJ2-7 TRBV5-1 ASSLGASGNYEQY
TRBJ2-2 TRBV27 ASKGGASSVELF
TRBJ2-3 TRBV20-1 SARREAALGDTQY
TRBJ1-3 TRBV12-3/TRBV12-4 ASSPDRTSGNTIY
TRBJ1-6 TRBV7-9 ASSFAGPYNSPLH
TRBJ2-7 TRBV11-2 ASSLSAGVWSYEQY
TRBJ1-1 TRBV18 ASSPWRGAGNTEAF
TRBJ1-1 TRBV5-4 ASSYEQGERAF
TRBJ1-5 TRBV19 ASSFSPGLATRTDQPQH
TRBJ2-2 TRBV7-9 AVQDTGELF
TRBJ1-1 TRBV18 ASSPLDRTEAF
TRBJ1-2 TRBV28 ASSFKGQGNYGYT
TRBJ2-5 TRBV5-1 ASSFTGVAETQY
TRBJ2-7 TRBV5-6 ASSPTGDRGAYGQY
TRBJ2-2 TRBV14 ASSQGPGNRGTGELF
TRBJ2-2 TRBV2 ASLDQNTGELF